Each of the 7 T cell receptor beta chains below was sequenced from the same sample in a study of Ad26.COV2.S vaccination and SARS-CoV-2 variants. Sequenced by immunoSEQ multiplex PCR; TCRdb stores in-frame clones only, minus some. The sample holds hundreds of thousands of clones, approximately 81% seen once. Treatment given: about 20 received Ad26.COV2.S at low or high dose, single or two shots; about 5 received placebo; per-sample allocation not given. The investigators took samples on day 63 after the first vaccine or placebo injection. The sample here was peripheral blood, taken in a trial of Ad26.COV2.S vaccine versus placebo. The receptors derive from a person between 18 and 65 years old who received the Ad26.COV2.S COVID-19 vaccine or a placebo.

This rearrangement joins TRBV5-6 to TRBJ1-5, with D hard to call. The CDR3 loop spans 13 amino acids. Germline lookup yields CDR1 SGHDT and CDR2 YYEEEE. Between the trimmed V and J ends, which lost 4 bases and 4 bases, there was a span of 9 bases. The CDR3 nucleotides read TGTGCCAGCAGCCAAGTAGGTAATCAGCCCCAGCATTTT. Translation gives CASSQVGNQPQHF.

V is TRBV5-8 and J is TRBJ2-3; 11 bases are a match to TRBD2. Trimming cost V 1 base and J 7 bases; bases outside gene matches: 20. The germline CDR1 and CDR2 sequences are SGHTS and YDEGEE. This CDR3 is built from 20 residues. The CDR3 DNA reads TGTGCCAGCAGCTTGTGGGTATGGGGTCGGCTAGCGGGAGGAGCTAATACGCAGTATTTT. Protein: CASSLWVWGRLAGGANTQYF.

J is TRBJ2-5 and V is TRBV18; 12 bases are a match to TRBD1. Germline trimming cut 2 bases from V and 5 bases from J; bases unmatched to any gene: 9. Germline-derived CDR1 and CDR2 are KGHSH and LQKENI. The CDR3 length is 17 residues. This CDR3 reads CASSPYIGTGGIETQYF. CDR3 DNA: TGTGCCAGCTCACCATATATCGGGACAGGGGGCATCGAGACCCAGTACTTC.

The chain combines TRBV7-9 with TRBJ2-3, with TRBD1 as a possible D gene (6 bases). CDR1 is SEHNR and CDR2 is FQNEAQ in the germline V gene (reference sequence). V lost 1 base and J lost 10, with 12 bases in between. The CDR3 spans 13 residues. CDR3 residues: CASSLEWAGAQYF. CDR3 bases: TGTGCCAGCAGCTTAGAGTGGGCAGGGGCGCAGTATTTT.

The chain has TRBV27 and TRBJ1-2; no reliable D call. The V gene lost 7 bases and the J gene lost 0 bases, with 15 bases spanning the gap. From germline, CDR1 is MNHEY and CDR2 SMNVEV (reference sequence). This CDR3 is built from 15 residues. This CDR3 reads CASTPVGGTNYGYTF. CDR3 nucleotide sequence: TGTGCCAGCACCCCCGTTGGCGGCACTAACTATGGCTACACCTTC.

This chain links TRBV7-6 with TRBJ2-1; possibly TRBD2 for D (5 bases). Germline V lookup: CDR1 SGHVS, CDR2 FNYEAQ. CDR3 length: 14 amino acids. Trimming removed 8 bases from V and 10 bases from J, with 21 bases in between. The CDR3 coding sequence is TGTGCCAGCGTCGGGCCTGGGAGATTGGGGGAGCAGTTCTTC. This gives the protein CASVGPGRLGEQFF. The complete variable domain, with remaining parts taken from reference TRBV7-6 and TRBJ2-1, reads GAGVSQSPRYKVTKRGQDVALRCDPISGHVSLYWYRQALGQGPEFLTYFNYEAQQDKSGLPNDRFSAERPEGSISTLTIQRTEQRDSAMYRCASVGPGRLGEQFFGPGTRLTVL.

This chain connects TRBV12-3 or TRBV12-4 to TRBJ2-4, with D maybe TRBD1 (6 bases). There are 13 residues in the CDR3. Trimming pared 2 bases from V and 5 bases from J, leaving 7 bases between. The CDR3 DNA sequence: TGTGCCAGCAGTTTAAGGACAGAAAACATTCAGTACTTC. This sequence encodes CASSLRTENIQYF.